Below, one T cell receptor beta chain is given with its context. These data belong to a study of blood T cell repertoires in COVID-19. Study overall: Samples came from the United States, Italy and Spain, spanning acute and convalescent COVID-19. The cDNA or gDNA used as material had been derived from T cells, B-cell-depleted T cells, or PBMCs.

In the authors' workflow: Counts of nucleated cells, estimated from reference gene primer amplification, were obtained. This table comes from immunoSEQ multiplex PCR, and its TCRdb copy is limited to in-frame clones, with some not included. That table supplies the V and J calls and clone size; D and trimming were determined from the DNA. The repertoire has tens of thousands of clones, roughly 84% of them found once; the top ten carry under 4%. The CDR3 consists of 17 residues. V was shortened by 0 bases and J by 0 bases, with 10 bases between the two germline ends. Germline V gives CDR1 SGHRS, CDR2 YFSETQ.

The TCR originated in a man in his sixties or seventies with acute or convalescent COVID-19. Material for sequencing was peripheral blood. The chain recombines TRBV5-1 with TRBJ1-6; no clear D gene. The CDR3 nucleotides are TGCGCCAGCAGCTTGGATCCGGGGAGCTCCTATAATTCACCCCTCCACTTT. Amino acids: CASSLDPGSSYNSPLHF.